A selection of T cell receptor beta chains follows, all from one sample in a study of T cells after posttransplantation cyclophosphamide. The protocol was immunoSEQ multiplex PCR, while the TCRdb copy is restricted to in-frame clones and leaves out a portion. The profile shows approximately 10,000 clones, about 80% of them singletons. This specimen consisted of PBMCs, obtained 350 to 400 days after allogeneic stem cell transplant with calcineurin inhibitor and methotrexate. These TCRs come from a young adult male patient who received an allogeneic stem cell transplant from an unrelated donor, was CMV-positive, and had acute GVHD only. Some of these T cells may belong to the graft donor. Each CDR3 is given with its conserved first and last residue. A D gene is named only where the DNA matches it firmly. Where a row states a size, it is once, few, many or the class of an expanded clone; other rows omit it.

j_call d_call clone_size v_call cdr3_aa cdr3_nt
TRBJ2-1 NA NA TRBV2 CASSRLREQFF TGTGCCAGCAGTCGCCTGCGGGAGCAGTTCTTC
TRBJ2-2 TRBD1 NA TRBV4-3 CASSRVRGPDTGELFF TGCGCCAGCAGCCGAGTAAGGGGGCCGGACACCGGGGAGCTGTTTTTT
TRBJ2-7 TRBD2 NA TRBV19 CASNMGLADYEQYF TGTGCCAGTAACATGGGACTAGCCGACTACGAGCAGTACTTC
TRBJ2-2 TRBD2 few TRBV7-2 CASSSGLAGGTGELFF TGTGCCAGCAGCTCGGGACTAGCGGGGGGCACCGGGGAGCTGTTTTTT
TRBJ2-3 TRBD1 NA TRBV6-6 CASSRPGQGSDTQYF TGTGCCAGCAGTCGTCCGGGACAGGGGTCAGATACGCAGTATTTT
TRBJ2-7 TRBD1 NA TRBV7-9 CASSHPTGTSYEQYF TGTGCCAGCAGCCATCCGACAGGGACCTCCTACGAGCAGTACTTC
TRBJ2-4 NA NA TRBV6-5 CASSYSGGGKNIQYF TGTGCCAGCAGTTACTCCGGGGGAGGCAAAAACATTCAGTACTTC
TRBJ1-5 NA NA TRBV5-1 CASSLDRVGDGQPQHF TGCGCCAGCAGCTTGGACAGGGTGGGGGACGGTCAGCCCCAGCATTTT
TRBJ2-1 TRBD2 NA TRBV13 CASSSHGGNSYNEQFF TGTGCCAGCAGCTCACACGGGGGGAACTCCTACAATGAGCAGTTCTTC
TRBJ2-7 NA once TRBV27 CASSLSQLLPSYEQYF TGTGCCAGCAGTTTATCACAGCTCTTACCCTCCTACGAGCAGTACTTC
TRBJ2-7 TRBD2 once TRBV19 CASSTLAGVNYEQYF TGTGCCAGTAGTACACTAGCGGGAGTCAACTACGAGCAGTACTTC
TRBJ2-1 NA NA TRBV6-1 CASSTGLSSYNEQFF TGTGCCAGCAGTACGGGATTGAGCTCCTACAATGAGCAGTTCTTC
TRBJ2-3 NA few TRBV5-1 CASSPRGPDTQYF TGCGCCAGCAGCCCACGAGGTCCGGATACGCAGTATTTT
TRBJ2-1 NA few TRBV4-1 CASSQVEISYNEQFF TGCGCCAGCAGCCAAGTAGAGATCTCCTACAATGAGCAGTTCTTC
TRBJ1-1 NA NA TRBV5-6 CASSRGWTEAFF TGTGCCAGCAGCAGGGGTTGGACTGAAGCTTTCTTT
TRBJ1-5 TRBD1 NA TRBV2 CASSERRQGGRRNQPQHF TGTGCCAGCAGTGAAAGACGACAGGGCGGCCGGCGCAATCAGCCCCAGCATTTT
TRBJ2-7 NA NA TRBV2 CASTLPSYEQYF TGTGCCAGCACCCTACCCTCCTACGAGCAGTACTTC
TRBJ2-3 NA NA TRBV2 CASSASDTQYF TGTGCCAGCAGTGCTTCAGATACGCAGTATTTT